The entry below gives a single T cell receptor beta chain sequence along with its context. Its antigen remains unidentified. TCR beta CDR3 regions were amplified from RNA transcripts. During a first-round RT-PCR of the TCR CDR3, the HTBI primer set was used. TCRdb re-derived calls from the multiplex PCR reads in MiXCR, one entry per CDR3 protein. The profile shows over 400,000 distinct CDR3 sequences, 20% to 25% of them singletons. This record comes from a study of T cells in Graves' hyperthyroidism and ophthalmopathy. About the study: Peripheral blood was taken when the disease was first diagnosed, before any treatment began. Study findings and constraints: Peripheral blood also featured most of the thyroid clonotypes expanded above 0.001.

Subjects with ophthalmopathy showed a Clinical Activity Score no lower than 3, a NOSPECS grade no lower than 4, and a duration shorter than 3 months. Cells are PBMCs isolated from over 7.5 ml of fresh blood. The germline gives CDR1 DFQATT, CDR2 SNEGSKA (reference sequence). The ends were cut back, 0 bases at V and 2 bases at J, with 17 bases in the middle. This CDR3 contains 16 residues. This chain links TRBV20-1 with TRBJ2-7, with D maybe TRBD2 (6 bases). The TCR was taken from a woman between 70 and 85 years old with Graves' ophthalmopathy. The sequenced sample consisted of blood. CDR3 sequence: CSARDRAGSSPYEQYF. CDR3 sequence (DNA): TGCAGTGCTAGAGATCGCGCGGGATCTTCTCCCTACGAGCAGTACTTC.